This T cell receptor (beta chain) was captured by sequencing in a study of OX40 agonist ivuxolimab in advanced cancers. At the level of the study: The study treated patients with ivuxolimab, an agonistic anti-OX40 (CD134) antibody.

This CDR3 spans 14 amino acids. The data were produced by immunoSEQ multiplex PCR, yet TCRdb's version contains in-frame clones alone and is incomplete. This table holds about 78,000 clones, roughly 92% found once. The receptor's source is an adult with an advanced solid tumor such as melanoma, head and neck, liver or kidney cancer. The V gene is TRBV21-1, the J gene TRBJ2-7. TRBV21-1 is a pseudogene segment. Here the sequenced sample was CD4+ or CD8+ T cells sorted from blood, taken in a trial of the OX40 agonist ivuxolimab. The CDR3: CASSIGTPHHEQYF. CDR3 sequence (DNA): TGTGCCAGCAGCATCGGGACCCCTCACCACGAGCAGTACTTC.